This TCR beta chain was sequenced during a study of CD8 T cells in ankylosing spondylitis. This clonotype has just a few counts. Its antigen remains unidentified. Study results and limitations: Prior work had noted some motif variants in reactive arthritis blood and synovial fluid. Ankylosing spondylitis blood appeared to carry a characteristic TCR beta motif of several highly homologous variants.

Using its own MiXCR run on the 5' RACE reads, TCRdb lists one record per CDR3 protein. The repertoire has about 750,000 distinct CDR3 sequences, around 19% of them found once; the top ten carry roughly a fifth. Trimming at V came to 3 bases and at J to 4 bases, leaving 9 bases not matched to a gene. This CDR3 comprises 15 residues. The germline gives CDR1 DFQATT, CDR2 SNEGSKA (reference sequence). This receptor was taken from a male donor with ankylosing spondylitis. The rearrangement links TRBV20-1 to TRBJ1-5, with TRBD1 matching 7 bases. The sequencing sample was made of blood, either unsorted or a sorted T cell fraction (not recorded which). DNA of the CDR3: TGCAGTGCTAGCCGGATGGGACAGTCAAATCAGCCCCAGCATTTT. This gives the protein CSASRMGQSNQPQHF.